This TCR beta chain emerged from a study of shared clonotypes between healthy human individuals (TCRdb year 2020). With regard to the full study: Three men and two women, aged 18 to 49 years, made up the cohort. The study deeply sequenced blood TCR repertoires of about 5 healthy adults to estimate repertoire size and the extent of clonotype sharing between individuals. Between about 0.94 and 8.9 billion PBMCs per donor were obtained by leukapheresis. Different laboratories and diverse techniques were used to prepare libraries and sequence TCR repertoires, to increase sequencing depth and limit assay-specific biases. For each donor, three plates each were used for CD4 naive and CD4 memory, two plates were used for CD8 naive, and one plate was used for CD8 memory. Broader findings and caveats from the paper: Only blood was sampled, and tissue TCR repertoires likely differ from those in blood. Compared with non-shared clonotypes, the clonotypes found in all four sorted-subset donors had higher generation probabilities. Across a few donors, approximately 4.9% of naive CD4, approximately 3.6% of naive CD8, about 2.3% of memory CD4, and 0.4% of memory CD8 clonotypes were shared. Pairwise subsampling led to the expectation that sequencing depth would affect the degree of clonotype sharing among donors. Because the study included a small number of donors, the genetic and exposure-history diversity represented was limited. Even with the large sequencing depth, rarefaction of the sorted-subset datasets indicated that sequencing was incomplete. Naive subsets generally had larger estimated clonotype richness than memory subsets.

A distance of 12 bases separates the germline ends of V and J, which lose 4 bases and 8 bases respectively. From the germline V gene, CDR1 is SQVTM and CDR2 is ANQGSEA. The CDR3 covers 13 residues, taking in both the cysteine and the phenylalanine. Only CDR3 DNA remains: 39 bases, in frame from the first base. This clone is a singleton in its sample. Its target antigen remains unknown. No clone much larger than this one lies a single base away; base qualities are absent. The donors were healthy, HIV-negative adults who had no recently reported acute infections or vaccinations. Every donor was a Caucasian adult residing in Nashville, Tennessee, USA. CD4+ T cells were enriched through magnetic negative selection, after which naive cells were positively selected on CD45RA and the remaining negative fraction served as the memory subset. Blood was obtained by leukapheresis, after which PBMCs were separated by Ficoll-Histopaque density gradient centrifugation and cryopreserved in liquid nitrogen vapor phase. Analytical flow cytometry was used to check the purity and quantity of every magnetically sorted T cell population. From each sorted fraction, genomic DNA was isolated and quantified by UV absorbance on a Nanodrop 2000c.

TCR CDR3 regions were amplified from genomic DNA by multiplex PCR using the deep immunoSEQ assay. Extracted genomic DNA from each cell subset was spread evenly across all wells of several immunoSEQ 96-well plates, with each plate serving as a replicate. For sorted subsets, roughly 200 ng of genomic DNA, equivalent to around 31,000 T cell genomes, went into each replicate PCR. Purified libraries were quantified with a Qubit 3.0 fluorometer, sized on a Bioanalyzer 2100, and re-quantified with the KAPA Library Quantification kit. Each immunoSEQ 96-well plate was sequenced on its own single-read 150-cycle Illumina NextSeq 550 flow cell. In the original analysis: Because the immunoSEQ output held only junctional sequences and lacked quality scores, the filtering could not match the filtering applied to full-length reads. Sequences were annotated with PyIR, a Python wrapper for IgBLAST v1.9, and V/J genes and CDR3 were assigned using IMGT germline references. Any read was removed if the V/J assignment was weak (E-value above 1e-6), the CDR3 was missing, or the read contained stop codons, out-of-frame junctions, or ambiguous translated residues. V3J clonotypes were defined by identical inferred V gene, J gene, and CDR3 amino acid sequence. Percentage overlap between repertoires was calculated by dividing the number of shared unique clonotypes by the size of the smaller repertoire. Richness of each repertoire was evaluated using RTK rarefaction, the Chao1 estimator, and Recon v2.1 estimates of unobserved clonotypes. Generation probabilities for all TCRbeta clonotypes obtained by the gDNA method from several donors were computed using OLGA. TCRdb's version of the immuneACCESS table is confined to in-frame rearrangements and falls short of the full clone set. An unresolved V gene accounts for under half of the shortfall where checked; the remainder is of unknown origin. That table is the source of V, J and clone size, and D and trimming were worked out from the DNA. This sample holds over 1.5 million clones; 95% to 99% were observed only once. Roughly 0.45% of the sample rests with the top ten.

Sequencing used naive CD4+ T cells sorted from blood. What this sample's cell subset or site label stands for: CD45RA+ positively selected. The TCR was taken from a young man in good health. Rearrangement joined TRBV29-1 to TRBJ1-6; TRBD1 is possibly the D segment (5 matching bases). The nucleotide sequence reads TGCAGCGTTGGGCCGGGACGGGATTCACCCCTCCACTTT. Translation gives CSVGPGRDSPLHF.